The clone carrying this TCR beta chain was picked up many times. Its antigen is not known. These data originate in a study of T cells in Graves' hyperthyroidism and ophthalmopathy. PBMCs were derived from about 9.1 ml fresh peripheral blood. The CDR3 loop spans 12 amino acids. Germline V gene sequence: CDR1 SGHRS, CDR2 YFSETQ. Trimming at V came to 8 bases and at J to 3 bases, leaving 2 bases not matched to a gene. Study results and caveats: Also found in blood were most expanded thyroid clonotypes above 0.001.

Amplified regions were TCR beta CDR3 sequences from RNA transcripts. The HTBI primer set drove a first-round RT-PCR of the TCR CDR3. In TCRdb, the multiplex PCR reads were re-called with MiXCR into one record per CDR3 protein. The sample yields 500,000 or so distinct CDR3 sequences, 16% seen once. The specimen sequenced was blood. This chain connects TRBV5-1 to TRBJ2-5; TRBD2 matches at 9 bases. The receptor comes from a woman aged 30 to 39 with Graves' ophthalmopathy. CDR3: CASRLAEETQYF. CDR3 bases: TGCGCCAGTCGACTAGCGGAAGAGACCCAGTACTTC.